The clone carrying this T cell receptor (beta chain) was observed many times. Its antigen is currently unknown. For the unsorted libraries, 2 million PBMCs stored at -80 C served as input. The method for making cDNA was 5'RACE, and it used 10-nucleotide random UMIs. One entry per CDR3 protein results from TCRdb running MiXCR on the 5' RACE reads. The sample has about 74,000 distinct CDR3 sequences; 4% to 6% are singletons. This sample is drawn from a study of neurological immune-mediated disorders. The study, taken as a whole, reports: It was HTLV-1-associated myelopathy that showed the most TCR clonal expansion, while multiple sclerosis showed the least, falling below healthy controls.

The CDR3 has 15 amino acids. V trimming: 7 bases; J trimming: 5 bases; junction bases outside the gene matches: 10. The chain couples TRBV12-3 or TRBV12-4 to TRBJ2-1; 8 nucleotides line up with TRBD2. The sequence derives from a man aged 18-30 years with multiple sclerosis. The sample comprised PBMCs. This CDR3 reads CASTPGLAQHNEQFF. CDR3 coding DNA: TGTGCCAGCACCCCAGGACTAGCTCAGCACAATGAGCAGTTCTTC.